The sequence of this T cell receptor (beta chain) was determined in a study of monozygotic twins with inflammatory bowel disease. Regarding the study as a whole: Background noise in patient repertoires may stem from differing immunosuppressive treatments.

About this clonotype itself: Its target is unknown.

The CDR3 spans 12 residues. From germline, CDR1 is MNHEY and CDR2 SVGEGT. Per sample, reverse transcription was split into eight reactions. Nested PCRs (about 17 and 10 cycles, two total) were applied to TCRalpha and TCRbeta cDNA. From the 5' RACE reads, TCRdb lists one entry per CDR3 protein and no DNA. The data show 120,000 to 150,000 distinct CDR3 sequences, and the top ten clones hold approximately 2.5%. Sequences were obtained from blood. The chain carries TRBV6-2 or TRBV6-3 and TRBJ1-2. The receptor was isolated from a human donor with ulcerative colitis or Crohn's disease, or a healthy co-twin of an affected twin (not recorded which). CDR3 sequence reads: CASKRLEIGYTF.